This T cell receptor (beta chain) comes out of a study of T cell changes during pregnancy in multiple sclerosis. The table came from immunoSEQ multiplex PCR; TCRdb's copy has only in-frame clones and leaves some out. The profile shows around 100,000 clones, about 89% of them singletons. This CDR3 spans 16 amino acids. Germline V gene data show CDR1 as SNHLY and CDR2 as FYNNEI. Trimming removed 6 bases from V and 0 bases from J; junction bases left unmatched: 7. The sequenced sample was peripheral blood, obtained after pregnancy. The chain uses TRBV2 and TRBJ2-1; 8 positions match TRBD2. The TCR comes from a female donor with multiple sclerosis, enrolled in a pregnancy study. This chain's CDR3 is CASRTSGKSSYNEQFF. As DNA, the CDR3 is TGTGCCAGCAGAACTAGCGGTAAAAGCTCCTACAATGAGCAGTTCTTC.